This paragraph covers one T cell receptor (beta chain) sequence. Antigen specificity is unknown. This entry comes from a study of T cell responses to AZD1222 COVID-19 vaccine. Whole-study context: Doses given second, at about 4 or about 12 weeks, were pooled. Study-level results: When two AZD1222 doses had been given, Spike-specific TCR breadth and depth rose. The peak T cell response came first, and repertoires were sampled only after it. Among spike-specific TCRs, nearly half reportedly target unmutated variant regions.

Sequenced by immunoSEQ multiplex PCR; TCRdb stores in-frame clones only, minus some. The table lists about 120,000 clones, roughly 87% of them singletons. The receptor comes from an adult in good health. Sequences were derived from peripheral blood, sampled on day 0 of AZD1222 vaccination.

The CDR3 sequence: CASSGETGSRRIYTF. The CDR3 region has the DNA TGTGCCAGCAGTGGGGAGACAGGGTCTCGCCGCATCTACACCTTC. The J gene is TRBJ1-2, the V gene TRBV25-1; 7 bases fit TRBD1. The junction had 15 bases not matched to a gene; V was cut back by 4 bases and J by 10 bases. This CDR3 region has 15 residues. Per the germline V gene, CDR1 is MGHDK and CDR2 is SYGVNS.